This T cell receptor (beta chain) was found in a study of T cells in Graves' hyperthyroidism and ophthalmopathy. RNA transcripts served as the template for amplifying TCR beta CDR3 regions. The HTBI set primed first-round TCR CDR3 RT-PCR. One entry per CDR3 protein results from TCRdb running MiXCR on the multiplex PCR reads. In the table there are 540,000 or so distinct CDR3 sequences, 15% to 18% of which are singletons. Concerning this clonotype: Its cognate antigen is unknown. A read error may explain this, as a much larger clone is one base away.

J lost 4 bases, V lost 4 bases, and 19 bases had no gene match. This CDR3 has 19 amino acids. Germline CDR1 is SGHRS and CDR2 is YFSETQ. Patients between 18 and 65 years old had hyperthyroidism, newly diagnosed and lasting under 2 months. Patients were excluded for uncontrolled infection, other autoimmune disease, pregnancy or lactation. From approximately 9.3 ml of fresh peripheral blood, PBMCs were isolated. The study's findings and limits: A median around 6 months before onset, the model predicted ophthalmopathy.

The chain is built from TRBV5-1 and TRBJ2-2; 7 nucleotides line up with TRBD2. The clonotype originates from a woman under 40 with Graves' hyperthyroidism. Sequenced material: blood. CDR3 DNA sequence: TGCGCCAGCAGCCTAGGTGCGGGACTATCGGGAAGCTCCACCGGGGAGCTGTTTTTT. Protein sequence: CASSLGAGLSGSSTGELFF.